This T cell receptor beta chain was recovered during a study of shared clonotypes between healthy human individuals. This clone was seen once. CD8 cells classed as naive were CD45RO-negative and positively selected for CCR7, excluding terminally differentiated effector memory CD45RA+ cells. Repertoires were generated with immunoSEQ multiplex PCR, while TCRdb's copy carries only in-frame clones and drops some. Found here are about 700,000 clones, about 90% of them singletons; the top ten hold nearly 25%. Sequencing was done on a sample of naive CD8+ T cells sorted from blood. This TCR was recovered from a man aged 25 to 40 in good health.

Here the CDR3 DNA reads TGCAGCGTTGAGGACAGGGAAGGTCTCTACGAGCAGTACTTC. This sequence encodes CSVEDREGLYEQYF. The rearrangement joins TRBV29-1 to TRBJ2-7, with 8 bases identical to TRBD1. Trimming took 3 bases from V and 3 from J; bases not matched to a gene: 7. The germline V gene encodes CDR1 SQVTM and CDR2 ANQGSEA. The CDR3 covers 14 residues.